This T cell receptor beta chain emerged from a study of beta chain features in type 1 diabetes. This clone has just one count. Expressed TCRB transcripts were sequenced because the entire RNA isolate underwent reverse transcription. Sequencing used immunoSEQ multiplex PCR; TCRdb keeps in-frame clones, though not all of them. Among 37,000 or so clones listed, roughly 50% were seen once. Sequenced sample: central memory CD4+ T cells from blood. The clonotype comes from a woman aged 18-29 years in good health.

The CDR3 region has the DNA TGTGCCAGCAGTCCGGGGGGGGCCAGGAACGAGCAGTACTTC. Residues: CASSPGGARNEQYF. The rearrangement links TRBV6-5 to TRBJ2-7; 8 nucleotides match TRBD2. The CDR3 extends over 14 amino acids. Trimming removed 5 bases from V and 5 bases from J; junction bases left unmatched: 8. Germline V lookup: CDR1 MNHEY, CDR2 SVGAGI.